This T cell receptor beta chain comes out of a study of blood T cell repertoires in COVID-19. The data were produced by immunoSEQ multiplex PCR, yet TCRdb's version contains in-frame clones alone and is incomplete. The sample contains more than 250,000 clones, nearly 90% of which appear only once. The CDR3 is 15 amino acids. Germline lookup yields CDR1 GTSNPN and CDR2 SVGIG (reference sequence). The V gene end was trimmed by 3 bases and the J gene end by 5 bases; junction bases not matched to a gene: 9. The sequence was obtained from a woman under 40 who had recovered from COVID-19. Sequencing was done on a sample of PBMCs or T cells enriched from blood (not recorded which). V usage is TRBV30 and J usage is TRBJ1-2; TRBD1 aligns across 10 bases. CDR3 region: CAWRGQGTPGYGYTF. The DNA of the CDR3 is TGTGCCTGGAGGGGACAGGGGACACCGGGTTATGGCTACACCTTC.